The 18 T cell receptor beta chains below come from one sample, sequenced in a study of graft-versus-host responses after intestinal transplantation listed by TCRdb under 2021. Their cognate antigens are unknown. Library preparation was by the immunoSEQ multiplex PCR assay. Sourced from immuneACCESS, this table was stored by TCRdb with only in-frame sequences that have V and J called. A share of the clones is absent; for the studies checked, an unresolved V gene accounts for under half, and the remainder has no known explanation. The sample has about 88,000 clones on record, approximately 94% of them singletons. Approximately 0.19% of the sample lies in the top ten. Reading the label with the study, this specimen's time point is: cells obtained before transplantation from donor or recipient. The specimen comprised unstimulated CD4+ T cells sorted from spleen or lymph node cells, sampled before transplant. Receptor source: a human donor who was the organ donor for an intestinal transplant.

This clone was detected once. The junction shows a germline mismatch at one end, possibly a read error. V gene TRBV6-4 combines with J gene TRBJ1-2; D is unclear. Germline lookup yields CDR1 MRHNA and CDR2 SNTAGT. This CDR3 is built from 12 residues. CDR3 nucleotides: TGTGCCAGCAGTTACTCGGCGGCCGGCTACACCTTC. Amino acids: CASSYSAAGYTF.

V and J are TRBV6-1 and TRBJ1-2, with D unresolved. Trimming took 5 bases from V and 2 from J, leaving 12 bases between them. CDR1 is MNHNS, CDR2 SASEGT, per germline. This CDR3 region has 14 residues. The CDR3 region is CASSRANGNYGYTF. The CDR3 coding sequence is TGTGCCAGCAGTCGAGCAAATGGGAACTATGGCTACACCTTC.

The J gene is TRBJ1-6, the V gene TRBV30, with D maybe TRBD1 (5 bases). The CDR3 contains 15 residues. Between the trimmed V and J ends, which lost 3 bases and 8 bases, there was a span of 17 bases. Germline V gene data show CDR1 as GTSNPN and CDR2 as SVGIG (reference sequence). CDR3 residues: CAWRGPKGLHSPLHF. Written as DNA, the CDR3 is TGTGCCTGGAGGGGGCCCAAGGGTTTACATTCACCCCTCCACTTT.

This clone was observed a single time. The CDR3 sequence: CASRPGGNQPQHF. CDR3 bases: TGTGCCAGCAGGCCCGGGGGGAATCAGCCCCAGCATTTT. This chain joins TRBV6-1 and TRBJ1-5; possible D gene TRBD1, 5 bases. The CDR3 runs to 13 residues. CDR1 and CDR2 from the germline V gene are MNHNS and SASEGT. V was cut by 6 bases and J by 4 bases, with 10 bases left in between.

CDR3 sequence: CASSYLRNQPQHF. Written as DNA, the CDR3 is TGTGCCAGCAGTTACCTCAGAAATCAGCCCCAGCATTTT. The rearrangement links TRBV6-6 to TRBJ1-5; the D is unclear. Trimming pared 2 bases from V and 4 bases from J, leaving 6 bases between. The CDR3 has 13 residues. Germline V gene sequence: CDR1 MNHNY, CDR2 SVGAGI (reference sequence).

V usage is TRBV6-4 and J usage is TRBJ2-3, with D perhaps assigned TRBD1 or TRBD2 (5 bases each). This CDR3 spans 14 amino acids. CDR1 and CDR2 from the germline V gene are MRHNA and SNTAGT. V was cut by 0 bases and J by 5 bases, with 9 bases left in between. The CDR3 loop reads CASSDSWGLDTQYF. In DNA form, the CDR3 reads TGTGCCAGCAGTGACTCTTGGGGGTTAGATACGCAGTATTTT.

The V gene is TRBV19, the J gene TRBJ1-2; the D gene is possibly TRBD1 (5 bases). The CDR3 sequence is 15 residues long. The germline CDR1 and CDR2 sequences are LNHDA and SQIVND (reference sequence). V was cut by 3 bases and J by 3 bases, with 14 bases left in between. DNA for the CDR3: TGTGCCAGTAGTATTGAGTTCGCAGGGCACTATGGCTACACCTTC. This codes for CASSIEFAGHYGYTF.

V usage is TRBV6-5 and J usage is TRBJ2-7; D ambiguous. Germline V gene sequence: CDR1 MNHEY, CDR2 SVGAGI. V dropped 2 bases and J dropped 3 bases, with 8 bases sitting between them. CDR3 size: 13 residues. The CDR3 loop is CASSYDFDYEQYF. Written as DNA, the CDR3 is TGTGCCAGCAGTTACGACTTCGACTACGAGCAGTACTTC.

This chain links TRBV5-1 with TRBJ1-2; 11 nucleotides line up with TRBD1. The CDR3 totals 14 residues. Germline V gives CDR1 SGHRS, CDR2 YFSETQ. J gave up 4 bases and V 4 bases, and 3 bases lay outside the gene matches. CDR3 protein: CASSAGTGGYGYTF. The CDR3 coding sequence is TGCGCCAGCAGCGCCGGGACAGGGGGCTATGGCTACACCTTC.

The CDR3 bases are TGTGCCAGCAGTTTAGGTGTAGCGTGGGGCTTTGCCTACACCTTC. Translating gives CASSLGVAWGFAYTF. V is TRBV28 and J is TRBJ1-2; D possibly corresponds to TRBD1 (5 bases). This CDR3 has 15 residues. V was clipped by 2 bases and J by 10 bases, with 20 bases between them. CDR1 MDHEN and CDR2 SYDVKM come from the germline V gene.

The rearrangement links TRBV29-1 to TRBJ1-2; TRBD1 is a possible D gene (5 bases). There are 17 residues in the CDR3. The V gene's germline CDR1 is SQVTM and CDR2 ANQGSEA. The V end was cut by 4 bases, the J end by 0 bases, with 21 bases between. The CDR3 sequence is CSVGRTPDIFPNYGYTF. CDR3 DNA sequence: TGCAGCGTTGGGAGGACACCGGATATATTTCCTAACTATGGCTACACCTTC.

The chain links TRBV15 to TRBJ1-6; D unresolved. CDR3 length: 20 residues. Germline V gene lookup returns CDR1 LNHNV and CDR2 YYDKDF (reference sequence). Trimming removed 1 base at V and 0 bases at J, with 19 bases between. CDR3 loop: CATSRGAWVTLSSYNSPLHF. The CDR3 region has the DNA TGTGCCACCAGCAGAGGGGCCTGGGTTACGCTTAGCTCCTATAATTCACCCCTCCACTTT.

On this clone: The same CDR3 is also encoded by other DNA sequences in this sample. This chain joins TRBV28 and TRBJ1-1; 11 nucleotides line up with TRBD1. Germline V CDR1 and CDR2: MDHEN, SYDVKM. The CDR3 is made up of 16 amino acids. J lost 8 bases, V lost 7 bases, and 15 bases had no gene match. CDR3 sequence reads: CASTTGQGVPLGEAFF. CDR3 DNA sequence: TGTGCCAGCACCACGGGACAGGGGGTCCCCCTAGGCGAAGCTTTCTTT. Variable domain in full (rest from reference TRBV28 and TRBJ1-1): DVKVTQSSRYLVKRTGEKVFLECVQDMDHENMFWYRQDPGLGLRLIYFSYDVKMKEKGDIPEGYSVSREKKERFSLILESASTNQTSMYLCASTTGQGVPLGEAFFGQGTRLTVV.

V usage is TRBV7-2 and J usage is TRBJ1-1; no reliable D call. The V end lost 2 bases, the J end lost 5 bases, and 15 bases lay between the germline ends. CDR1 and CDR2 from the germline V gene are SGHTA and FQGNSA. CDR3 size: 15 residues. The CDR3 DNA follows: TGTGCCAGCAGCTTATCGTTCGGGGTGGAGACTGAAGCTTTCTTT. Translated, it gives CASSLSFGVETEAFF.

This chain joins TRBV4-1 and TRBJ2-6, with unresolved D. CDR1 and CDR2 (germline): MGHRA, YSYEKL. This CDR3 has 16 residues. The V end lost 1 base, the J end lost 0 bases, and 7 bases lay between the germline ends. The CDR3 region has the DNA TGCGCCAGCAGCCAAGTTCCTAACTCTGGGGCCAACGTCCTGACTTTC. Translating it yields CASSQVPNSGANVLTF.

V and J are TRBV9 and TRBJ1-3; possible D gene TRBD1, 6 bases. The CDR3 length is 16 residues. V lost 0 bases and J lost 4, with 14 bases in between. Germline V lookup: CDR1 SGDLS, CDR2 YYNGEE. Written as DNA, the CDR3 is TGTGCCAGCAGCGTAGAGGGGGGCTCGTCCGGAAACACCATATATTTT. As protein: CASSVEGGSSGNTIYF. Drawing the rest from reference TRBV9 and TRBJ1-3, the complete variable domain is DSGVTQTPKHLITATGQRVTLRCSPRSGDLSVYWYQQSLDQGLQFLIQYYNGEERAKGNILERFSAQQFPDLHSELNLSSLELGDSALYFCASSVEGGSSGNTIYFGEGSWLTVV.

This clone came up a few times. This sequence joins TRBV2 and TRBJ2-7; D not resolved. CDR3 length: 11 amino acids. Trimming took 8 bases from V and 3 from J, leaving 8 bases between them. Per germline, CDR1 SNHLY and CDR2 FYNNEI. Here the CDR3 DNA reads TGTGCCAGCCATACCGTCTACGAGCAGTACTTC. Amino acids: CASHTVYEQYF.

About this clone: A read error may produce the germline difference seen at one junction end. CDR3 bases: TGTGCCGGCAGCTTAGCGGGGGCCAGTGAAAAACTGTTTTTT. As protein: CAGSLAGASEKLFF. This chain connects TRBV7-9 to TRBJ1-4, with D possibly matching TRBD1 (6 bases). This CDR3 is 14 amino acids long. From germline, CDR1 is SEHNR and CDR2 FQNEAQ (reference sequence).